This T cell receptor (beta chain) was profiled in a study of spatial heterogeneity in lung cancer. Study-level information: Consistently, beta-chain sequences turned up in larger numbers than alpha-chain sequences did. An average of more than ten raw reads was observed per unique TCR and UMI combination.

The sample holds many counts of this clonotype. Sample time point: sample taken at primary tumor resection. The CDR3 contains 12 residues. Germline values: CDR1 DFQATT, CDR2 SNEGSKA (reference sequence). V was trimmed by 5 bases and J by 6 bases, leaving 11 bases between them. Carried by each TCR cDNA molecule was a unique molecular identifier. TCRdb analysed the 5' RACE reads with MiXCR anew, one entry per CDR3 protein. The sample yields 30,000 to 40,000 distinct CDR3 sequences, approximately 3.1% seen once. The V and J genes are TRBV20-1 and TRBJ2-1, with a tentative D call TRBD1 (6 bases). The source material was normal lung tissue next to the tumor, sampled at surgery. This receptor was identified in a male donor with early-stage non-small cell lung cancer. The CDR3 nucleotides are TGCAGTGCTGGCCGGACAGTCAATGAGCAGTTCTTC. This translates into CSAGRTVNEQFF.